One sample yielded the 23 T cell receptor beta chains listed below, sequenced in a study of blood T cell repertoires in COVID-19. Sequencing was performed with immunoSEQ multiplex PCR; in TCRdb, only in-frame clones are kept and a portion is missing. The sample lists around 230,000 clones, roughly 89% occurring once. Sequencing was performed on PBMCs or T cells enriched from blood (not recorded which). The receptors originated from a woman aged 40 to 50 with acute COVID-19.

The V gene is TRBV2, the J gene TRBJ1-1; 7 bases fit TRBD1. This CDR3 contains 15 residues. CDR1 is SNHLY and CDR2 is FYNNEI in the germline V gene. With V trimmed by 5 bases and J by 0 bases, 6 bases remained unmatched. The DNA of the CDR3 is TGTGCCAGCAGTAGAATGGACAGGCTGAACACTGAAGCTTTCTTT. Translating gives CASSRMDRLNTEAFF.

J is TRBJ1-5 and V is TRBV24-1, with D possibly matching TRBD1 (5 bases). Trimming took off 7 bases at V and 6 bases at J, with 15 bases between the two ends. This CDR3 is 14 amino acids long. In germline, CDR1 is KGHDR, CDR2 SFDVKD. In DNA form, the CDR3 reads TGTGCCACCAGCCTTTCAGGGTCCAGTCAGCCCCAGCATTTT. The encoded protein is CATSLSGSSQPQHF.

The chain employs TRBV9 and TRBJ1-2; tentative D call: TRBD1 (6 bases). CDR1 is SGDLS, CDR2 YYNGEE, per germline. The length of the CDR3 is 14 residues. V was trimmed by 4 bases and J by 4 bases, leaving 14 bases between them. CDR3 DNA: TGTGCCAGCAGCCCCCAGGGAGGGGGCTATGGCTACACCTTC. Amino acids: CASSPQGGGYGYTF.

The chain couples TRBV9 to TRBJ2-4, with D possibly matching TRBD2 (6 bases). The germline CDR1 and CDR2 sequences are SGDLS and YYNGEE. The CDR3 is 14 residues long. V gave up 0 bases and J gave up 3 bases, with 7 bases separating them. The CDR3, as DNA: TGTGCCAGCAGCGTAGATAGCGGCAAAAACATTCAGTACTTC. This sequence encodes CASSVDSGKNIQYF.

The chain employs TRBV19 and TRBJ2-7, with 9 bases fitting TRBD1. CDR1 LNHDA and CDR2 SQIVND come from the germline V gene (reference sequence). J lost 2 bases, V lost 4 bases, and 6 bases had no gene match. This CDR3 has 15 amino acids. The CDR3 protein is CASSTRDRVTYEQYF. Written as DNA, the CDR3 is TGTGCCAGTAGTACCCGGGACAGGGTCACCTACGAGCAGTACTTC.

This clone was found once. DNA for the CDR3: TGTGCCAGCAGTGCGGGCACAGATACGCAGTATTTT. The encoded protein is CASSAGTDTQYF. The chain combines TRBV25-1 with TRBJ2-3; D remains unclear. V gave up 4 bases and J gave up 1 base, with 3 bases separating them. The length of the CDR3 is 12 residues. CDR1 is MGHDK, CDR2 SYGVNS, per germline. Combining the CDR3 with reference TRBV25-1 and TRBJ2-3 gives the whole variable domain EADIYQTPRYLVIGTGKKITLECSQTMGHDKMYWYQQDPGMELHLIHYSYGVNSTEKGDLSSESTVSRIRTEHFPLTLESARPSHTSQYLCASSAGTDTQYFGPGTRLTVL.

The V call is TRBV5-1, the J call TRBJ1-5; D remains unclear. The CDR3 runs to 16 residues. Per germline, CDR1 SGHRS and CDR2 YFSETQ. V lost 0 bases and J lost 2, with 12 bases in between. DNA for the CDR3: TGCGCCAGCAGCTTGGACGGTGTTGAAGGCAATCAGCCCCAGCATTTT. This sequence encodes CASSLDGVEGNQPQHF.

This chain links TRBV7-8 with TRBJ1-1; D might be TRBD1 (5 bases). This CDR3 contains 14 residues. Germline V gene lookup returns CDR1 SGHVS and CDR2 FQNEAQ. V was trimmed by 8 bases and J by 4 bases, leaving 17 bases between them. CDR3 sequence reads: CASQTPGLTTEAFF. CDR3 DNA: TGTGCCAGCCAGACTCCAGGGCTGACCACTGAAGCTTTCTTT.

V and J are TRBV19 and TRBJ1-1; D may be TRBD1 (6 bases). Trimming took 3 bases from V and 8 from J, leaving 13 bases between them. The CDR3 covers 13 residues. CDR1 is LNHDA and CDR2 is SQIVND in the germline V gene (reference sequence). CDR3 in DNA: TGTGCCAGTAGTATCCTGACAGGTTCCGAAGCTTTCTTT. It encodes CASSILTGSEAFF. Using reference TRBV19 and TRBJ1-1 for the parts outside the CDR3, the full variable domain is DGGITQSPKYLFRKEGQNVTLSCEQNLNHDAMYWYRQDPGQGLRLIYYSQIVNDFQKGDIAEGYSVSREKKESFPLTVTSAQKNPTAFYLCASSILTGSEAFFGQGTRLTVV.

The genes are TRBV7-9 and TRBJ1-1; tentative D call: TRBD1 (6 bases). Trimming shortened V by 7 bases and J by 5 bases, and 17 bases separated the two germline ends. The CDR3 runs to 14 residues. The germline gives CDR1 SEHNR, CDR2 FQNEAQ (reference sequence). CDR3 region: CASTNNRARTEAFF. DNA of the CDR3: TGTGCCAGCACCAATAACAGGGCTCGGACTGAAGCTTTCTTT.

This clone was seen a single time. The rearrangement joins TRBV14 to TRBJ2-1; TRBD2 matches 9 bases. Germline V gene data show CDR1 as SGHDN and CDR2 as FVKESK. This CDR3 contains 15 residues. With V trimmed by 4 bases and J by 5 bases, 6 bases remained unmatched. The CDR3 protein is CASSLSGGTDNEQFF. The CDR3 nucleotides are TGTGCCAGCAGCCTTAGCGGGGGCACCGACAATGAGCAGTTCTTC.

The chain carries TRBV3-1 (or the pseudogene TRBV3-2) and TRBJ2-7; tentatively, D is TRBD2 (6 bases). The V and J ends lost 4 bases and 4 bases respectively, with 20 bases between them. Germline V gives CDR1 LGHDT, CDR2 YNNKEL (reference sequence). This CDR3 is 16 amino acids long. The chain's CDR3 is CASSPGGAGLRYEQYF. The CDR3 DNA reads TGTGCCAGCAGCCCCGGAGGGGCAGGATTAAGGTACGAGCAGTACTTC.

The rearrangement joins TRBV27 to TRBJ2-7; 9 positions match TRBD1. V dropped 5 bases and J dropped 3; count of bases not matched to a gene: 14. There are 17 residues in the CDR3. Germline V gene sequence: CDR1 MNHEY, CDR2 SMNVEV (reference sequence). The CDR3 coding sequence is TGTGCCAGCAGTGGGCGCTTCGGGACAGGGAACTTCTACGAGCAGTACTTC. Its translation: CASSGRFGTGNFYEQYF.

The rearrangement uses TRBV20-1 and TRBJ1-1, with D tentatively TRBD1 (5 bases). Germline V gene data show CDR1 as DFQATT and CDR2 as SNEGSKA (reference sequence). This CDR3 region has 11 residues. Trimming stripped 6 bases from V and 6 bases from J, with 11 bases between. The CDR3 DNA is TGCAGTGCGGTAGGGGAAGCTGAAGCTTTCTTT. Protein sequence: CSAVGEAEAFF.

The rearrangement uses TRBV6-5 and TRBJ1-1, with D possibly matching TRBD1 (6 bases). The V end was cut by 6 bases, the J end by 5 bases, with 19 bases between. Germline loops: CDR1 MNHEY, CDR2 SVGAGI. This CDR3 comprises 15 residues. CDR3 nucleotide sequence: TGTGCCAGCAGCCCACCGGGGGGGCGTCGGACTGAAGCTTTCTTT. This gives the protein CASSPPGGRRTEAFF.

The chain couples TRBV10-3 to TRBJ2-3; 11 bases fit TRBD2. The CDR3 length is 16 residues. Germline trimming cut 6 bases from V and 6 bases from J; bases unmatched to any gene: 11. Germline CDR1 ENHRY, CDR2 SYGVKD. In DNA, the CDR3 is TGTGCCATCAGGACGGGACTAGCGGAGCGAAGCGATACGCAGTATTTT. The encoded protein is CAIRTGLAERSDTQYF.

The chain employs TRBV6-5 and TRBJ1-6; 8 positions agree with TRBD1. The V gene end was trimmed by 6 bases and the J gene end by 9 bases; junction bases not matched to a gene: 7. This CDR3 spans 14 amino acids. Germline CDR1 and CDR2: MNHEY and SVGAGI. The CDR3 nucleotides are TGTGCCAGCAGCCCAGGGGGCGCGACTTCACCCCTCCACTTT. It is translated as CASSPGGATSPLHF.

The chain is built from TRBV7-9 and TRBJ1-1, with TRBD1 matching over 7 bases. The CDR3 sequence is 14 residues long. Looked up from germline, CDR1 is SEHNR and CDR2 is FQNEAQ (reference sequence). V lost 4 bases, J lost 1 base, and 3 bases stayed unmatched. The CDR3 bases are TGTGCCAGCAGCTCCGGACAGGAGAACACTGAAGCTTTCTTT. This encodes CASSSGQENTEAFF. The full variable domain, its missing parts supplied by reference TRBV7-9 and TRBJ1-1, is DTGVSQNPRHKITKRGQNVTFRCDPISEHNRLYWYRQTLGQGPEFLTYFQNEAQLEKSRLLSDRFSAERPKGSFSTLEIQRTEQGDSAMYLCASSSGQENTEAFFGQGTRLTVV.

The chain couples TRBV29-1 to TRBJ2-1; TRBD1 agrees at 8 bases. This CDR3 has 14 residues. V was clipped by 7 bases and J by 4 bases; unmatched bases: 9. CDR1 SQVTM and CDR2 ANQGSEA come from the germline V gene. The CDR3 loop is CSGHPGQAYNEQFF. CDR3 nucleotides: TGCAGCGGTCATCCGGGACAGGCTTACAATGAGCAGTTCTTC.

This chain uses TRBV5-6 with TRBJ2-5, with D maybe TRBD2 (6 bases). The CDR3 extends over 14 amino acids. Germline V gene data show CDR1 as SGHDT and CDR2 as YYEEEE. The ends were cut back, 2 bases at V and 4 bases at J, with 12 bases in the middle. The CDR3 DNA reads as TGTGCCAGCAGCTTTCCGGAGGGATCAGAGACCCAGTACTTC. It is translated as CASSFPEGSETQYF.

The rearrangement joins TRBV6-5 to TRBJ1-2; TRBD1 aligns across 8 bases. CDR3 length: 14 amino acids. Looked up from germline, CDR1 is MNHEY and CDR2 is SVGAGI. The V gene end was trimmed by 2 bases and the J gene end by 6 bases; junction bases not matched to a gene: 5. CDR3 sequence: CASSYRGQGHGYTF. In DNA, the CDR3 is TGTGCCAGCAGTTACCGCGGACAGGGTCATGGCTACACCTTC.

This chain links TRBV28 with TRBJ2-7, with 11 positions matching TRBD1. The V segment lost 3 bases and the J segment 5 bases; nucleotides outside the gene matches: 3. Germline lookup yields CDR1 MDHEN and CDR2 SYDVKM. The CDR3 contains 14 residues. The chain's CDR3 is CASSFGQGADEQYV. In DNA form, the CDR3 reads TGTGCCAGCAGTTTTGGACAGGGGGCCGACGAGCAGTACGTC.

A single count supports this clone. The rearrangement joins TRBV7-7 to TRBJ2-2; 9 nucleotides line up with TRBD2. The length of the CDR3 is 16 residues. Germline V CDR1 and CDR2: SSHAT, FNYEAQ (reference sequence). V was clipped by 2 bases and J by 3 bases; unmatched bases: 4. For the CDR3, the DNA is TGTGCCAGCAGCTTAAGAGCGGGGGGAGACACCGGGGAGCTGTTTTTT. It is translated as CASSLRAGGDTGELFF.